This TCR beta chain was recovered during a study of T-cell reconstitution after alpha-beta-depleted transplantation in children. Germline loops: CDR1 SGHRS, CDR2 YFSETQ. The CDR3 contains 14 residues. Losses at the gene ends were 2 bases for V and 1 base for J; bases not matched to a gene: 1. Library preparation (for TCRbeta) was performed with unique molecular identifiers. Each CDR3 protein is one row after TCRdb ran MiXCR on the PCR reads. The table has some 840,000 distinct CDR3 sequences, 15% to 20% seen once. Comment on this clonotype: Its antigen is unidentified.

General study findings and limits: The authors attributed T-cell counts and diversity one year after transplant mostly to newly produced T cells. Surviving recipient T cells and thymic progenitors produced the high day-60 TCRbeta diversity seen in some patients. There were reportedly several hundred expanded graft clones from which alpha-beta T cells came about two months after transplant.

This clonotype originated in a male patient younger than 18 who had a stem cell transplant for acute lymphoblastic leukemia, so the T cells may come from the graft donor. The sequencing here drew on PBMCs, mostly from graft donor cells, taken 360 days after TCRalphabeta/CD19-depleted stem cell transplant. The gene calls are TRBV5-1 and TRBJ2-5; TRBD2 agrees at 8 bases. CDR3: CASSFGGAQETQYF. The CDR3 nucleotides are TGCGCCAGCAGCTTCGGGGGGGCCCAAGAGACCCAGTACTTC.